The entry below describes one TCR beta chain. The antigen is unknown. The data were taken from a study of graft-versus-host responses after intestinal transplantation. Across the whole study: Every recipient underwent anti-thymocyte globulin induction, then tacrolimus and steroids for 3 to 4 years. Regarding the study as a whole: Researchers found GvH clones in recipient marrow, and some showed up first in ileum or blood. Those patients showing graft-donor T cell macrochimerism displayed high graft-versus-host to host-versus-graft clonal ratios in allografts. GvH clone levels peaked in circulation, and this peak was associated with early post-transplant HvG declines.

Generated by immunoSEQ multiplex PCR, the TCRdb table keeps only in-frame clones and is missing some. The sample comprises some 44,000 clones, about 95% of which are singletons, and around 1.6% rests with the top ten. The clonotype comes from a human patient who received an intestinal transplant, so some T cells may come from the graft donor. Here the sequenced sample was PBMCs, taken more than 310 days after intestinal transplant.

The CDR3 sequence: CASSSMRDSGGYTF. CDR3 DNA: TGTGCCAGCAGTTCGATGAGGGATTCTGGTGGCTACACCTTC. The V call is TRBV6-5, the J call TRBJ1-2, with unresolved D. The germline V and J ends were trimmed by 4 bases and 7 bases, with 16 bases remaining between them. Germline V gene lookup returns CDR1 MNHEY and CDR2 SVGAGI. The CDR3 consists of 14 residues.